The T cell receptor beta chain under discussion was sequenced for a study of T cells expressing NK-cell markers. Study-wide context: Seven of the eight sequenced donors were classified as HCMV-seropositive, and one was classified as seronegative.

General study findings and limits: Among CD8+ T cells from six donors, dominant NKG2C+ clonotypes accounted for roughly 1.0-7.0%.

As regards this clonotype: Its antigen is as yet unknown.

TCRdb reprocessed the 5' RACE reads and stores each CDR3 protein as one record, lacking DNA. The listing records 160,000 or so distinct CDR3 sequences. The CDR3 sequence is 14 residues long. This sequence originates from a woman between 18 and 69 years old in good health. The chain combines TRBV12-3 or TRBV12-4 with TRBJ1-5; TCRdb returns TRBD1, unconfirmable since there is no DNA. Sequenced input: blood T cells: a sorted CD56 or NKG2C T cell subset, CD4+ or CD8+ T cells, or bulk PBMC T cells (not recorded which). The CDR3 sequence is CASRTGLGNQPQHF.